Given below is one T cell receptor (beta chain) in context. Its antigen is currently unknown. CDR1 and CDR2 from the germline V gene are SEHNR and FQNEAQ (reference sequence). The CDR3 spans 17 residues. The V end lost 5 bases, the J end lost 1 base, and 17 bases lay between the germline ends. The entry originates in a study of regulatory T cells in long-lasting Graves disease. Overall study findings and caveats: It was in persistent disease that TRBV28, TRBJ1-2 and TRBJ2-5 were favored. Those with persistent disease had in common more public clonotypes (2,741) than new patients (approximately 1,000).

As to time point: newly diagnosed GD, antithyroid drugs for less than 3 months. RNA extracted from PBMCs served as the sequencing template. HTBI primers from iRepertoire and Arm-PCR of CDR3 regions yielded the TCR beta libraries. TCRdb called the multiplex PCR reads again in MiXCR, with one record for every CDR3 protein. The sample shows about 560,000 distinct CDR3 sequences, roughly 16% of them seen only once. These sequences were also reported in another study, on T cells in Graves' hyperthyroidism and ophthalmopathy. That study reports: First-round RT-PCR targeting the TCR CDR3 was performed with the HTBI primer set.

The V gene is TRBV7-9, the J gene TRBJ2-2; a possible D gene is TRBD2 (6 bases). This specimen was peripheral blood mononuclear cells (PBMCs), taken at new diagnosis, from a patient treated with antithyroid drugs. The sequence was collected from a man aged 18 to 29 with Graves disease. The CDR3 coding sequence is TGTGCCAGCAGCCCCCGAATAGCGGCCGAGAACACCGGGGAGCTGTTTTTT. This translates into CASSPRIAAENTGELFF.